The source of this T cell receptor (beta chain) is a study of shared clonotypes between healthy human individuals. This CDR3 is 15 amino acids long. Germline assignment: CDR1 LGHNA and CDR2 YNFKEQ. V lost 4 bases to trimming and J lost 5 bases; unmatched junction nucleotides: 6. The method was immunoSEQ multiplex PCR; TCRdb's version includes in-frame clones alone and lacks a portion of them. The data show under 600,000 clones, around 97% seen once. The chain is built from TRBV4-2 and TRBJ2-2; 8 nucleotides align to TRBD1. The receptor comes from a woman in her 30s in good health. Sequencing was done on a sample of naive CD4+ T cells sorted from blood. The subset was: CD45RA+ positively selected. The CDR3 bases are TGTGCCAGCAGCCCCCAGACAGGGGAGACCGGGGAGCTGTTTTTT. Translated, it gives CASSPQTGETGELFF.